Listed here are 30 T cell receptor beta chains from one sample, sequenced in a study of blood T cell repertoires in COVID-19. The assay was immunoSEQ multiplex PCR, and TCRdb's table has in-frame clones only and misses some. The sample holds under 300,000 clones, 86% seen once. Sample: peripheral blood. All receptors derive from a man in his 60s with acute or convalescent COVID-19.

This sequence joins TRBV28 and TRBJ1-5; a weak D match, TRBD1 (6 bases). The germline V gene encodes CDR1 MDHEN and CDR2 SYDVKM. The CDR3 has 15 residues. Trimming shortened V by 3 bases and J by 6 bases, and 15 bases separated the two germline ends. This CDR3 is CASSLVPGAGQPQHF. As DNA, the CDR3 is TGTGCCAGCAGTTTGGTACCAGGGGCGGGTCAGCCCCAGCATTTT.

The chain is built from TRBV1 and TRBJ2-1; the table's D call of TRBD2 was not tested on the DNA. TRBV1 represents a pseudogene. This CDR3 region has 18 residues. The CDR3 sequence is CTSSQAPIGLAGIDEQFF. As DNA, the CDR3 is TGCACCAGCAGCCAAGCCCCAATAGGGCTAGCGGGAATCGATGAGCAGTTCTTC.

The chain uses TRBV19 and TRBJ1-5, with D possibly matching TRBD1 (6 bases). Deletions cut 0 bases from V and 5 bases from J, with 11 bases between. CDR3 length equals 15 residues. CDR1 LNHDA and CDR2 SQIVND come from the germline V gene (reference sequence). The DNA of the CDR3 is TGTGCCAGTAGTATAGAGCCAGGGGCGGATCAGCCCCAGCATTTT. Its translation is CASSIEPGADQPQHF.

The V call is TRBV28, the J call TRBJ1-2; 7 nucleotides match TRBD1. V dropped 6 bases and J dropped 0; count of bases not matched to a gene: 7. CDR1 and CDR2 (germline): MDHEN, SYDVKM. This CDR3 contains 15 residues. Here the CDR3 reads CASSPRGTANYGYTF. In DNA, the CDR3 is TGTGCCAGCAGCCCCAGGGGGACAGCTAACTATGGCTACACCTTC.

This chain links TRBV28 with TRBJ1-2, with TRBD1 as a possible D gene (6 bases). Germline CDR1 and CDR2: MDHEN and SYDVKM. CDR3 length equals 11 residues. The ends were cut back, 10 bases at V and 6 bases at J, with 12 bases in the middle. CDR3 DNA sequence: TGTGCCAACGCAGGGGATGATGGCTACACCTTC. Amino acids: CANAGDDGYTF.

J is TRBJ1-5 and V is TRBV7-3, with 10 positions matching TRBD1. J lost 7 bases, V lost 4 bases, and 19 bases had no gene match. CDR1 is SGHTA and CDR2 is FQGTGA in the germline V gene. The CDR3 is made up of 19 amino acids. This CDR3 is CASSSPAYGTGEFNQPQHF. The CDR3 region has the DNA TGTGCCAGCAGCTCCCCCGCATATGGGACAGGGGAATTCAACCAGCCCCAGCATTTT.

The chain links TRBV27 to TRBJ1-2; 9 bases match TRBD1. The CDR3 contains 12 residues. The J segment lost 8 bases and the V segment lost 6 bases, leaving 4 bases of the junction unmatched. Germline loops: CDR1 MNHEY, CDR2 SMNVEV (reference sequence). The CDR3, as DNA: TGTGCCAGCAGCCGGGACAGGGTAGGCTACACCTTC. Translated: CASSRDRVGYTF.

This clone was seen more than once but under ten times. The CDR3 DNA follows: TGTGCCAGCAGCACAGGACTAGCGGGAGACTACGAGCAGTACTTC. The encoded protein is CASSTGLAGDYEQYF. This chain connects TRBV5-6 to TRBJ2-7; 13 nucleotides agree with TRBD2. Germline CDR1 is SGHDT and CDR2 is YYEEEE. V trimming: 4 bases; J trimming: 3 bases; junction bases outside the gene matches: 4. The CDR3 extends over 15 amino acids.

This sequence joins TRBV9 and TRBJ2-7, with D possibly matching TRBD1 (6 bases). Germline CDR1 is SGDLS and CDR2 is YYNGEE. The CDR3 extends over 16 amino acids. With 4 bases removed from V and 5 bases from J, the gap between germline ends came to 22 bases. CDR3 protein: CASSQRTDNSKDEQYF. The DNA for the CDR3 is TGTGCCAGCAGCCAGCGGACAGACAATAGTAAGGACGAGCAGTACTTC.

V usage is TRBV30 and J usage is TRBJ2-3, with D unresolved. The CDR3 contains 12 residues. The V end was cut by 1 base, the J end by 2 bases, with 4 bases between. The germline V gene encodes CDR1 GTSNPN and CDR2 SVGIG (reference sequence). DNA of the CDR3: TGTGCCTGGAGTGCTTCCACAGATACGCAGTATTTT. Protein product: CAWSASTDTQYF.

The V gene is TRBV9, the J gene TRBJ1-2; TRBD1 matches at 8 bases. This CDR3 spans 18 amino acids. After removal of 3 bases from V and 3 bases from J, the junction contained 16 bases not matched to a gene. CDR1 and CDR2 (germline): SGDLS, YYNGEE. The CDR3 sequence: CASSGAGTGGRGYYGYTF. In DNA form, the CDR3 reads TGTGCCAGCAGCGGAGCCGGGACAGGCGGACGAGGGTACTATGGCTACACCTTC. Drawing the rest from reference TRBV9 and TRBJ1-2, the complete variable domain is DSGVTQTPKHLITATGQRVTLRCSPRSGDLSVYWYQQSLDQGLQFLIQYYNGEERAKGNILERFSAQQFPDLHSELNLSSLELGDSALYFCASSGAGTGGRGYYGYTFGSGTRLTVV.

This clone was detected only once. The chain links TRBV7-3 to TRBJ2-1, with TRBD2 identical over 11 bases. Germline CDR1 is SGHTA and CDR2 is FQGTGA. The V and J ends lost 1 base and 3 bases, in that order; junction bases with no gene match: 5. The CDR3 spans 17 residues. This CDR3 reads CASSLNGGTSGYNEQFF. Written as DNA, the CDR3 is TGTGCCAGCAGCTTAAATGGGGGGACTAGCGGCTACAATGAGCAGTTCTTC. Filled out from reference TRBV7-3 and TRBJ2-1, the complete variable domain reads GAGVSQTPSNKVTEKGKYVELRCDPISGHTALYWYRQSLGQGPEFLIYFQGTGAADDSGLPNDRFFAVRPEGSVSTLKIQRTERGDSAVYLCASSLNGGTSGYNEQFFGPGTRLTVL.

The chain couples TRBV25-1 to TRBJ2-6; TRBD1 is a possible D gene (6 bases). Germline lookup yields CDR1 MGHDK and CDR2 SYGVNS. V lost 6 bases, J lost 1 base, and 7 bases lay in between. This CDR3 is built from 14 residues. CDR3 loop: CASRGTSGANVLTF. In DNA, the CDR3 is TGTGCCAGCAGGGGGACATCTGGGGCCAACGTCCTGACTTTC.

The chain uses TRBV6-5 and TRBJ2-1; D may be TRBD2 (6 bases). CDR1 is MNHEY, CDR2 SVGAGI, per germline. V lost 6 bases to trimming and J lost 6 bases, with 15 bases between them. This CDR3 has 14 residues. In DNA form, the CDR3 reads TGTGCCAGCAGACCCGCAGGAGGGCCCAATGAGCAGTTCTTC. Protein: CASRPAGGPNEQFF.

The rearrangement uses TRBV19 and TRBJ2-7; D uncertain. Trimming shortened V by 6 bases and J by 5 bases, and 23 bases separated the two germline ends. The CDR3 runs 16 residues. Germline values: CDR1 LNHDA, CDR2 SQIVND (reference sequence). The CDR3 sequence: CASSPDQAYRPNEQYF. The CDR3 DNA follows: TGTGCCAGTAGCCCAGATCAGGCCTACCGCCCCAACGAGCAGTACTTC. Variable domain in full (rest from reference TRBV19 and TRBJ2-7): DGGITQSPKYLFRKEGQNVTLSCEQNLNHDAMYWYRQDPGQGLRLIYYSQIVNDFQKGDIAEGYSVSREKKESFPLTVTSAQKNPTAFYLCASSPDQAYRPNEQYFGPGTRLTVT.

In the case of this clone: One end of the junction varies from germline; a read error may be responsible. V and J are TRBV5-5 and TRBJ1-2, with TRBD1 identical over 7 bases. From germline, CDR1 is SGHKS and CDR2 YYEKEE (reference sequence). This CDR3 comprises 14 residues. CDR3 sequence reads: CASSLDRTEYGYTF. The DNA of the CDR3 is TGTGCCAGCAGTTTGGACAGGACCGAATATGGCTACACCTTC.

The CDR3 reads CASSVGYLAEDTQYF. In nucleotides, the CDR3 is TGTGCCAGCAGCGTAGGGTATCTAGCGGAAGATACGCAGTATTTT. The chain couples TRBV9 to TRBJ2-3; the match to TRBD2 covers 7 bases. The length of the CDR3 is 15 residues. Trimming took 0 bases from V and 5 from J; bases not matched to a gene: 6. Germline assignment: CDR1 SGDLS and CDR2 YYNGEE. The entire variable domain, with the rest obtained from reference TRBV9 and TRBJ2-3, is as follows: DSGVTQTPKHLITATGQRVTLRCSPRSGDLSVYWYQQSLDQGLQFLIQYYNGEERAKGNILERFSAQQFPDLHSELNLSSLELGDSALYFCASSVGYLAEDTQYFGPGTRLTVL.

The CDR3 here is CASSDEQVGANVLTF. In DNA form, the CDR3 reads TGTGCCAGCAGTGACGAACAGGTTGGGGCCAACGTCCTGACTTTC. The rearrangement uses TRBV2 and TRBJ2-6; D perhaps matches TRBD1 (5 bases). V was clipped by 3 bases and J by 3 bases, with 9 bases between them. CDR1 is SNHLY, CDR2 FYNNEI, per germline. The CDR3 has 15 residues.

V usage is TRBV7-3 and J usage is TRBJ2-1, with D possibly matching TRBD2 (5 bases). The CDR3 covers 14 residues. Trimming stripped 1 base from V and 6 bases from J, with 10 bases between. In germline, CDR1 is SGHTA, CDR2 FQGTGA. The CDR3 DNA sequence: TGTGCCAGCAGCTTAAGAGGGCTAGTCAATGAGCAGTTCTTC. Translating gives CASSLRGLVNEQFF.

This chain joins TRBV18 and TRBJ1-1; weak D call: TRBD1 (5 bases). This CDR3 is built from 13 residues. V was clipped by 3 bases and J by 5 bases, with 10 bases between them. The V gene's germline CDR1 is KGHSH and CDR2 LQKENI. CDR3 nucleotide sequence: TGTGCCAGCTCACCGGCAGGGTGGACTGAAGCTTTCTTT. Translated, it gives CASSPAGWTEAFF.

The V gene is TRBV5-6, the J gene TRBJ2-3; 9 nucleotides align to TRBD1. This CDR3 spans 16 amino acids. V lost 1 base, J lost 7 bases, and 10 bases stayed unmatched. Germline V gives CDR1 SGHDT, CDR2 YYEEEE. The CDR3 sequence: CASSLRTGTGRNTQYF. DNA for the CDR3: TGTGCCAGCAGCTTGCGAACGGGGACAGGGAGGAATACGCAGTATTTT.

This sequence joins TRBV7-2 and TRBJ1-5; 7 bases map to TRBD1. From germline, CDR1 is SGHTA and CDR2 FQGNSA. The CDR3 extends over 14 amino acids. With V trimmed by 3 bases and J by 4 bases, 3 bases remained unmatched. The CDR3 DNA reads as TGTGCCAGCAGCTTTAGGACAGGTAATCAGCCCCAGCATTTT. Its translation is CASSFRTGNQPQHF.

This chain joins TRBV6-2 or TRBV6-3 and TRBJ1-2; D is perhaps TRBD1 (6 bases). Germline loops: CDR1 MNHEY, CDR2 SVGEGT. V gave up 6 bases and J gave up 8 bases, with 16 bases separating them. This CDR3 region has 13 residues. CDR3 nucleotide sequence: TGTGCCAGCAGCCATGGGGGCAGCGCCGGCTACACCTTC. The encoded protein is CASSHGGSAGYTF.

The chain uses TRBV9 and TRBJ2-2, with D perhaps TRBD1 (5 bases). This CDR3 has 13 residues. Germline V gene sequence: CDR1 SGDLS, CDR2 YYNGEE. The germline V and J ends were trimmed by 0 bases and 8 bases, with 8 bases remaining between them. DNA of the CDR3: TGTGCCAGCAGCGTAGGGGGCGCGGGGGAGCTGTTTTTT. It encodes CASSVGGAGELFF.

The chain has TRBV19 and TRBJ2-2, with D maybe TRBD1 (5 bases). The germline V gene has CDR1 LNHDA and CDR2 SQIVND (reference sequence). The germline V and J ends were trimmed by 3 bases and 4 bases, with 9 bases remaining between them. The CDR3 covers 14 residues. The CDR3 DNA sequence: TGTGCCAGTAGTATCAGGGTGGCCACCGGGGAGCTGTTTTTT. Translated: CASSIRVATGELFF.

CDR3 loop: CASSLRGSQETQYF. The CDR3, as DNA: TGTGCCAGCAGCTTGAGGGGATCCCAAGAGACCCAGTACTTC. V gene TRBV5-4 combines with J gene TRBJ2-5; D is possibly TRBD1 (5 bases). Germline CDR1 and CDR2: SGHNT and YYREEE (reference sequence). The V end lost 1 base, the J end lost 1 base, and 8 bases lay between the germline ends. The CDR3 consists of 14 residues.

The CDR3 sequence: CASDSQLSGTTDTQYF. CDR3 DNA: TGTGCCAGCGATTCCCAACTTAGCGGGACCACAGATACGCAGTATTTT. The rearrangement joins TRBV7-9 to TRBJ2-3, with 8 bases aligning to TRBD2. This CDR3 has 16 amino acids. J lost 2 bases, V lost 8 bases, and 12 bases had no gene match. In germline, CDR1 is SEHNR, CDR2 FQNEAQ (reference sequence).

V usage is TRBV11-3 and J usage is TRBJ2-2; TRBD1 agrees at 7 bases. The CDR3 is 18 amino acids. CDR1 and CDR2 from the germline V gene are SGHNT and YENEEA. The V gene end was trimmed by 5 bases and the J gene end by 6 bases; junction bases not matched to a gene: 18. The CDR3 bases are TGTGCCAGCAGCCGGGACAGCGTTCGGTCAGGGACCGCCGGGGAGCTGTTTTTT. Amino acids: CASSRDSVRSGTAGELFF.

In this sample, this clone turned up once. The CDR3 protein is CASSLGGGEQYF. The CDR3 DNA reads as TGTGCCAGCAGCTTAGGCGGCGGCGAGCAGTACTTC. The chain combines TRBV11-2 with TRBJ2-7; D gene unclear. The V and J ends lost 1 base and 6 bases respectively, with 7 bases between them. The CDR3 spans 12 residues. CDR1 and CDR2 (germline): SGHAT, FQNNGV.

J is TRBJ2-1 and V is TRBV4-1, with TRBD2 matching 8 bases. This CDR3 has 16 residues. CDR1 and CDR2 (germline): MGHRA, YSYEKL. The trim removed 4 bases at V and 5 bases at J, leaving 10 bases unmatched. The CDR3 spells CASSRTSGGLDNEQFF. CDR3 nucleotides: TGCGCCAGCAGCCGGACGAGCGGGGGTCTAGACAATGAGCAGTTCTTC.